This T cell receptor beta chain was obtained from a study of T cell changes during pregnancy in multiple sclerosis. The V and J ends lost 5 bases and 1 base, in that order; junction bases with no gene match: 5. Germline CDR1 reads LNHDA; CDR2 reads SQIVND (reference sequence). The CDR3 spans 15 residues. Libraries were prepared by immunoSEQ multiplex PCR; TCRdb keeps only in-frame clonotypes and omits some of them. The sample lists roughly 40,000 clones; 89% were seen once. This receptor was taken from a female donor with multiple sclerosis, enrolled in a pregnancy study. The chain has TRBV19 and TRBJ2-3; 8 bases match TRBD2. The source was CD4+ T cells from peripheral blood mononuclear cells, collected in the first trimester of pregnancy. In DNA, the CDR3 is TGTGCCAGTAGTTCCCAGCGGGGGCGCACAGATACGCAGTATTTT. As protein: CASSSQRGRTDTQYF.